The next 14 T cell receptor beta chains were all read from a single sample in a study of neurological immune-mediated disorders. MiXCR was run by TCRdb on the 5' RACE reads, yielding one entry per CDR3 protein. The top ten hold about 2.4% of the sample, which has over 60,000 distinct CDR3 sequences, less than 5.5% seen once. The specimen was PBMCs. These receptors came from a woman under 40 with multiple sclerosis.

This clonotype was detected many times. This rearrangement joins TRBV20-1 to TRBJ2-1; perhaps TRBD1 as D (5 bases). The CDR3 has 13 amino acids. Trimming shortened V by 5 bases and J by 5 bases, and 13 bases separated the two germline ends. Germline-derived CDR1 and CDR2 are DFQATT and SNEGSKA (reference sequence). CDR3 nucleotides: TGCAGTGCTTTTGGTCCCAGGGACAATGAGCAGTTCTTC. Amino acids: CSAFGPRDNEQFF.

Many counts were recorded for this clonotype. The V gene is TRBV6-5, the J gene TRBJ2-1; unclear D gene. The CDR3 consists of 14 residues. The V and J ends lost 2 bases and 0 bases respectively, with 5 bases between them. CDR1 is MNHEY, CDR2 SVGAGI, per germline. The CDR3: CASSYGVSYNEQFF. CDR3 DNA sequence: TGTGCCAGCAGTTACGGGGTCTCCTACAATGAGCAGTTCTTC.

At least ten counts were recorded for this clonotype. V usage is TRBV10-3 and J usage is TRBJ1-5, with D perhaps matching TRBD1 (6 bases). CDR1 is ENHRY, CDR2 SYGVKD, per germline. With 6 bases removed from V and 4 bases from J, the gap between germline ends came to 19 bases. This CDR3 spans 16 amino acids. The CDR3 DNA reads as TGTGCCATCAGGGACCTTACAGGGAAGAAGAATCAGCCCCAGCATTTT. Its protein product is CAIRDLTGKKNQPQHF.

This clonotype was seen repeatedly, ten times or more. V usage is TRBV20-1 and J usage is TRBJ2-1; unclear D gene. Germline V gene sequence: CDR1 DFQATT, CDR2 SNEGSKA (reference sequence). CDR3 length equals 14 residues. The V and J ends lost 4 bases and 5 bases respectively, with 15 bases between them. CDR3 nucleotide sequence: TGCAGTGCTACCGCCCCCCAGAGAAACAATGAGCAGTTCTTC. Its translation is CSATAPQRNNEQFF.

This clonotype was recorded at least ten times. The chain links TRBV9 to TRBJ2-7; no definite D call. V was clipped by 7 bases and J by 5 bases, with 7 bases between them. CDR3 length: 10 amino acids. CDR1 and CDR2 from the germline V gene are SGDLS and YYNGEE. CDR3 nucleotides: TGTGCCAGCGCAGGCCACGAGCAGTACGTC. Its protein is CASAGHEQYV.

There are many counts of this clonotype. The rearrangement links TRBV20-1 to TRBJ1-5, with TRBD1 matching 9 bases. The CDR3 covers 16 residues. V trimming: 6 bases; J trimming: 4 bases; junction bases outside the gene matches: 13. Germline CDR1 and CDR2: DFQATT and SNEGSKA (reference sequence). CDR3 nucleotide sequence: TGCAGTGCCCCCGGGGGACAGGGTTCTTCAAATCAGCCCCAGCATTTT. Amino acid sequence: CSAPGGQGSSNQPQHF.

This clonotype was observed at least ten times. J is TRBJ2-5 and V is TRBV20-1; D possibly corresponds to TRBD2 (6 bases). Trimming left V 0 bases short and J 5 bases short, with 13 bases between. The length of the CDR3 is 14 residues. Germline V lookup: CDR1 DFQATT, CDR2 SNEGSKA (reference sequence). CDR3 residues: CSARDPGVGETQYF. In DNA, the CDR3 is TGCAGTGCTAGAGATCCGGGAGTGGGGGAGACCCAGTACTTC.

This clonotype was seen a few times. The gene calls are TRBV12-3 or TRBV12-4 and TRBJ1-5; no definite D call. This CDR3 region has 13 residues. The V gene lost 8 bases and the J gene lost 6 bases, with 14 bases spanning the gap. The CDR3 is CASLRAASQPQHF. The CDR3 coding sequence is TGTGCCAGCTTGCGGGCAGCTAGTCAGCCCCAGCATTTT.

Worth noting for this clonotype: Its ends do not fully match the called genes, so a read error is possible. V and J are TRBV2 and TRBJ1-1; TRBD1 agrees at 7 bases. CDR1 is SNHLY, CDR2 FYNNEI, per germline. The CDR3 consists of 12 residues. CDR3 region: CDSQRGQLEAFF. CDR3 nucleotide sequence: TGTGACAGCCAAAGGGGGCAGCTTGAAGCTTTCTTT.

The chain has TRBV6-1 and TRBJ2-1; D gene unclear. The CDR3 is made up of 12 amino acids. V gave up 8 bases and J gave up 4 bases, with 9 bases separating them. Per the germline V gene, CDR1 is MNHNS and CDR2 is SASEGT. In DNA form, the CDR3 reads TGTGCCAGCGACGGGTTATACAATGAGCAGTTCTTC. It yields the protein CASDGLYNEQFF.

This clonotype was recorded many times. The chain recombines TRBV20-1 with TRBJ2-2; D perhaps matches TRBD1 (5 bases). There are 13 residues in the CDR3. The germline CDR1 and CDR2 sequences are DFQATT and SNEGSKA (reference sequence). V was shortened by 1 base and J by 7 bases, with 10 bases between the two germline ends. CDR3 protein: CSARARVDGELFF. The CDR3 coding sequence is TGCAGTGCTAGAGCCAGGGTTGACGGGGAGCTGTTTTTT.

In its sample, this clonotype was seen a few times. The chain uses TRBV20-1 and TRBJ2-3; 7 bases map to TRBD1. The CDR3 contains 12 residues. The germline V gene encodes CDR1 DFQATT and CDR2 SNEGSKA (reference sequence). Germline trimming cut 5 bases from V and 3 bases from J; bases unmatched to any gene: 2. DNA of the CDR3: TGCAGTGCTGCACAGGGGACAGATACGCAGTATTTT. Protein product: CSAAQGTDTQYF.

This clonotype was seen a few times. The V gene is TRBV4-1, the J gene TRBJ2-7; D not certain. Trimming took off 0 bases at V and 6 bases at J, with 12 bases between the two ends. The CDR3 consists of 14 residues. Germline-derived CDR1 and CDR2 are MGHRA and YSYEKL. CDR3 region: CASSQDAGRSEQYF. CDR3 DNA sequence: TGCGCCAGCAGCCAAGATGCCGGACGTAGCGAGCAGTACTTC.

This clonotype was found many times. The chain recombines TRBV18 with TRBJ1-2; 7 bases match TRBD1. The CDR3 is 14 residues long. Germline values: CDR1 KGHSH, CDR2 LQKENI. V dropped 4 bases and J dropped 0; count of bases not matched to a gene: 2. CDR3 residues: CASSRGTANYGYTF. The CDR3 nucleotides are TGTGCCAGCTCACGCGGGACAGCTAACTATGGCTACACCTTC.